This T cell receptor (beta chain) comes out of a study of blood T cell repertoires in COVID-19. This CDR3 region has 14 residues. Germline V lookup: CDR1 SGHRS, CDR2 YFSETQ. The V end was cut by 3 bases, the J end by 7 bases, with 16 bases between. TCRdb keeps only in-frame clones here, not all; method: immunoSEQ multiplex PCR. The data show about 39,000 clones, about 86% seen once. This chain connects TRBV5-1 to TRBJ1-1; tentatively, D is TRBD1 (6 bases). The receptor was isolated from a man between 65 and 85 years old with acute or convalescent COVID-19. The sample was peripheral blood. The CDR3 loop reads CASSSPRGEGEAFF. CDR3 nucleotide sequence: TGCGCCAGCAGCTCACCCAGGGGCGAAGGTGAAGCTTTCTTT. Drawing the rest from reference TRBV5-1 and TRBJ1-1, the complete variable domain is KAGVTQTPRYLIKTRGQQVTLSCSPISGHRSVSWYQQTPGQGLQFLFEYFSETQRNKGNFPGRFSGRQFSNSRSEMNVSTLELGDSALYLCASSSPRGEGEAFFGQGTRLTVV.